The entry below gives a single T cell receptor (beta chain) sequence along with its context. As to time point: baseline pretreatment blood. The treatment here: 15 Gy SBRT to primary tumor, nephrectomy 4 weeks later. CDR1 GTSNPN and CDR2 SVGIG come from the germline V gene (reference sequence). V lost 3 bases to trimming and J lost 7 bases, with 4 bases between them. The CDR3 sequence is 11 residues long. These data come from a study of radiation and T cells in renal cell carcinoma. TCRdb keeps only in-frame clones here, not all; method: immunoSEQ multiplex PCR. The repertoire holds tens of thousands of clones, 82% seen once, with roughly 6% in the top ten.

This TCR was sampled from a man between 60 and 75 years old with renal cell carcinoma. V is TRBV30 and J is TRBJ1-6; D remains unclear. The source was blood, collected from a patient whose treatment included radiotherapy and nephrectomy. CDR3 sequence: CAWSMNSPLHF. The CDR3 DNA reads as TGTGCCTGGAGCATGAATTCACCCCTCCACTTT.